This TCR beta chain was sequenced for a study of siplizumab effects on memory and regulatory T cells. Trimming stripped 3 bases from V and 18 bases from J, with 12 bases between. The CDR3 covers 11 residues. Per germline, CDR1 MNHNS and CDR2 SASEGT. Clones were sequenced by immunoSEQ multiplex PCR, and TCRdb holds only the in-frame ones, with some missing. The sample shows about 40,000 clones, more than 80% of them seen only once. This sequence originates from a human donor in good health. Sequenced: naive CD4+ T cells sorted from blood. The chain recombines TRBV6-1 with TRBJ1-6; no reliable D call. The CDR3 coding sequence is TGTGCCAGCAGTGATATTTTAAACTCCCACTTT. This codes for CASSDILNSHF.